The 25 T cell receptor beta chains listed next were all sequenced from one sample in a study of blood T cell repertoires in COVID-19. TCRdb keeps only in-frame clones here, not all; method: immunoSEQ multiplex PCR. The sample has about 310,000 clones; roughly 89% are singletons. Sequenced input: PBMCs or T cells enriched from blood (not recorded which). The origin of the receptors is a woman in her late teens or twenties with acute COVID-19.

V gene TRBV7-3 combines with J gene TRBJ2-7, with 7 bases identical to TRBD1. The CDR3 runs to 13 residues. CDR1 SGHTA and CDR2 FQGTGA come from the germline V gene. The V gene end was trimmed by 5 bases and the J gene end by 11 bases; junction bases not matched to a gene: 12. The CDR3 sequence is CASSLRQGDSKYF. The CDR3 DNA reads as TGTGCCAGCAGCCTCAGACAGGGTGATAGTAAGTACTTC.

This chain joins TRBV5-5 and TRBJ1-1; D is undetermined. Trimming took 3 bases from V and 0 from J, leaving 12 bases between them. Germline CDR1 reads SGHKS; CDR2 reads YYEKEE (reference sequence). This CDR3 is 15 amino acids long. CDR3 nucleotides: TGTGCCAGCAGCTCTCTGACTTACATGAACACTGAAGCTTTCTTT. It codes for CASSSLTYMNTEAFF.

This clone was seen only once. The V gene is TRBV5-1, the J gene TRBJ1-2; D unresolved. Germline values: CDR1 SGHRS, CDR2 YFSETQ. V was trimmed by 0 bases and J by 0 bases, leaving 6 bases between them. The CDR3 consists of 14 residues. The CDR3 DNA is TGCGCCAGCAGCTTGGGTGTAACTAACTATGGCTACACCTTC. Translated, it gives CASSLGVTNYGYTF.

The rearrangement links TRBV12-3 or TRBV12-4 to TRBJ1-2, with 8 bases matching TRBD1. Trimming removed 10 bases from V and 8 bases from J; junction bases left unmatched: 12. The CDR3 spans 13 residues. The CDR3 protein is CATTLRGLRGYTF. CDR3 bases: TGTGCCACCACGCTCAGGGGGCTGCGGGGCTACACCTTC.

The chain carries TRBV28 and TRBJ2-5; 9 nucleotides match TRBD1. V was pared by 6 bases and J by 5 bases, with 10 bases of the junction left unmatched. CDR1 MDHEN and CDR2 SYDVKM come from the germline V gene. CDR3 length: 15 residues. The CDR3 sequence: CASRVDRGWEETQYF. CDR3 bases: TGTGCCAGCAGGGTGGACAGGGGCTGGGAGGAGACCCAGTACTTC.

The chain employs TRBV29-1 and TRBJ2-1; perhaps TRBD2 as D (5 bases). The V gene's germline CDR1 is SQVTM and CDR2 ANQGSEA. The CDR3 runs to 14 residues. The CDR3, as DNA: TGCAGTATACCGGAGCGGAGCTCCTACAATGAGCAGTTCTTC. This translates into CSIPERSSYNEQFF.

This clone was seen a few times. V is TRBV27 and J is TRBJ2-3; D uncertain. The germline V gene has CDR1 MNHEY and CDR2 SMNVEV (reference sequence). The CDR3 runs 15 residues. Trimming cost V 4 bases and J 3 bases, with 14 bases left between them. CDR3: CASSSPTSWTDTQYF. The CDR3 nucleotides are TGTGCCAGCAGTTCGCCTACTTCTTGGACAGATACGCAGTATTTT.

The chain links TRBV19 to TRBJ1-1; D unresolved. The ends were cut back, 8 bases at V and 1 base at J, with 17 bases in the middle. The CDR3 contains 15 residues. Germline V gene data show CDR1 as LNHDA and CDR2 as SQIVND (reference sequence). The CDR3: CASGSQVGRNTEAFF. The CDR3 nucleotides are TGTGCCAGTGGGTCTCAGGTTGGGCGGAACACTGAAGCTTTCTTT.

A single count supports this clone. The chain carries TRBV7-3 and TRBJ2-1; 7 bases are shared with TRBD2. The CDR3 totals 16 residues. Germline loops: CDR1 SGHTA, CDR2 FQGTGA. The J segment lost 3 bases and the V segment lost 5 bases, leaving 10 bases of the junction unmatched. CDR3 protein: CASSPNQASGYNEQFF. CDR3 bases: TGTGCCAGCAGCCCGAACCAGGCTAGCGGCTACAATGAGCAGTTCTTC. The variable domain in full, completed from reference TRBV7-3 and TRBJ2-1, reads GAGVSQTPSNKVTEKGKYVELRCDPISGHTALYWYRQSLGQGPEFLIYFQGTGAADDSGLPNDRFFAVRPEGSVSTLKIQRTERGDSAVYLCASSPNQASGYNEQFFGPGTRLTVL.

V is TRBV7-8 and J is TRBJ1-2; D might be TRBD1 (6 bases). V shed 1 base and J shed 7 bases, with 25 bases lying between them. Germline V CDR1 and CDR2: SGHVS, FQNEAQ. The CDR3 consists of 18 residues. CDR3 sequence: CASSLGNPPWGGRVGYTF. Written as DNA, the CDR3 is TGTGCCAGCAGCTTAGGAAACCCCCCGTGGGGGGGCAGGGTTGGCTACACCTTC. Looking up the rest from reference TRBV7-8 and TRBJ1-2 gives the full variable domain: GAGVSQSPRYKVAKRGQDVALRCDPISGHVSLFWYQQALGQGPEFLTYFQNEAQLDKSGLPSDRFFAERPEGSVSTLKIQRTQQEDSAVYLCASSLGNPPWGGRVGYTFGSGTRLTVV.

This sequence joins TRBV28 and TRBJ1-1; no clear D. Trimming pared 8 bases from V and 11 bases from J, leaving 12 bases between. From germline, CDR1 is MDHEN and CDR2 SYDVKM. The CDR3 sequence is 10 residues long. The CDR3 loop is CASFGVGAFF. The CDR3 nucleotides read TGTGCCAGCTTCGGGGTAGGGGCTTTCTTT.

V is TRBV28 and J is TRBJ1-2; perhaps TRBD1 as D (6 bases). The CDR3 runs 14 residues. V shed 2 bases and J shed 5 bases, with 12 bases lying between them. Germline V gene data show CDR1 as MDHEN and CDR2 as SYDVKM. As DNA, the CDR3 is TGTGCCAGCAGTTTAGGACAGCCCACATATGGCTACACCTTC. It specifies CASSLGQPTYGYTF.

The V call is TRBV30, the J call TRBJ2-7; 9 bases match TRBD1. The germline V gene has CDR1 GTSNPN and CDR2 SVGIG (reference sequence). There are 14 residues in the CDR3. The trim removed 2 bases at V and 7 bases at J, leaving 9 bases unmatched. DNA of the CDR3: TGTGCCTGGAGTACCGGGACAGGGATAAGGGAGCAGTACTTC. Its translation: CAWSTGTGIREQYF.

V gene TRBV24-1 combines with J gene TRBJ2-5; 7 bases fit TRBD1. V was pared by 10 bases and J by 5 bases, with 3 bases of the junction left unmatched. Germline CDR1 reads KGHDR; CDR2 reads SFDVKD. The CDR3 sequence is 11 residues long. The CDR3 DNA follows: TGTGCCACAGGGGGCCTGGAGACCCAGTACTTC. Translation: CATGGLETQYF.

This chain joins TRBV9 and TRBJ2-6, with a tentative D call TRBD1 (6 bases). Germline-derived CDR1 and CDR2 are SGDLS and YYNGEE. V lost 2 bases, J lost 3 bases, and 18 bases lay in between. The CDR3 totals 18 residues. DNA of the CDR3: TGTGCCAGCAGCGTGGTACAGGGAGCTCTAGTTGGGGCCAACGTCCTGACTTTC. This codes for CASSVVQGALVGANVLTF.

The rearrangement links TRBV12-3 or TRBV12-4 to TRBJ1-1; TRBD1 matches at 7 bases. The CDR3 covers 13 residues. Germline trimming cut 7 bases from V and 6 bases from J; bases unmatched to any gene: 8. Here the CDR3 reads CASIRQGSPEAFF. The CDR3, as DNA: TGTGCCAGCATCCGACAGGGTAGTCCTGAAGCTTTCTTT.

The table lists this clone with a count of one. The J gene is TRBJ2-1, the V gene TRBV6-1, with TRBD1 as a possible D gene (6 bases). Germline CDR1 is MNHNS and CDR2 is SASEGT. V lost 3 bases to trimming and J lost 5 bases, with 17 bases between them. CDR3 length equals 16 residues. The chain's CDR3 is CASSDPRGRYDNEQFF. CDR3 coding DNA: TGTGCCAGCAGTGATCCCAGGGGCCGCTACGACAATGAGCAGTTCTTC.

The CDR3 loop is CASSLRSGVGYTF. The CDR3 bases are TGTGCCAGCAGTTTAAGGTCGGGAGTCGGCTACACCTTC. The V and J genes are TRBV27 and TRBJ1-2; D unclear. Trimming took off 2 bases at V and 8 bases at J, with 12 bases between the two ends. The V gene's germline CDR1 is MNHEY and CDR2 SMNVEV (reference sequence). This CDR3 is 13 amino acids long.

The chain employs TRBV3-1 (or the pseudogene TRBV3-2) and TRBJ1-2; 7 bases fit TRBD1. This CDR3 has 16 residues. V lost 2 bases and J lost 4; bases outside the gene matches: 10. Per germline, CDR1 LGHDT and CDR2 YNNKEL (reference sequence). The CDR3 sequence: CASSQSGGRQGYGYTF. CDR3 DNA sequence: TGTGCCAGCAGCCAATCAGGGGGACGGCAGGGCTATGGCTACACCTTC.

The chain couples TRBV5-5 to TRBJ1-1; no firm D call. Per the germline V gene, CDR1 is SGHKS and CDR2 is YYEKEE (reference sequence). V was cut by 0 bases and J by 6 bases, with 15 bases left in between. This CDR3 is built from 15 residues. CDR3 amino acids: CASSLDPPRRSEAFF. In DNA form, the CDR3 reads TGTGCCAGCAGCTTGGATCCCCCGAGGAGGTCTGAAGCTTTCTTT. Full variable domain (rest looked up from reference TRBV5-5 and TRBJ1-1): DAGVTQSPTHLIKTRGQQVTLRCSPISGHKSVSWYQQVLGQGPQFIFQYYEKEERGRGNFPDRFSARQFPNYSSELNVNALLLGDSALYLCASSLDPPRRSEAFFGQGTRLTVV.

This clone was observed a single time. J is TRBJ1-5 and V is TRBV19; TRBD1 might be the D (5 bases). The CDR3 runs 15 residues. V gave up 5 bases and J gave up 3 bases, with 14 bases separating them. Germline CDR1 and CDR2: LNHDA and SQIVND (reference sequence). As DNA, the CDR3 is TGTGCCAGTAGTCCCATGGGGGGGGTCAATCAGCCCCAGCATTTT. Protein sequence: CASSPMGGVNQPQHF.

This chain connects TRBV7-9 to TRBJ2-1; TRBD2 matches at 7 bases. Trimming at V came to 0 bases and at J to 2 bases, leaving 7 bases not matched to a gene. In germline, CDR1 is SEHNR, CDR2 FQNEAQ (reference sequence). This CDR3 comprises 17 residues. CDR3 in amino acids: CASSLAQSSGAYNEQFF. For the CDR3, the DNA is TGTGCCAGCAGCTTAGCGCAATCTAGCGGAGCCTACAATGAGCAGTTCTTC.

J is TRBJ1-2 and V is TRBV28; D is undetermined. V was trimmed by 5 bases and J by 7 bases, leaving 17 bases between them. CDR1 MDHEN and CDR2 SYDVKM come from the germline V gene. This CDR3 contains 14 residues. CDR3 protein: CASSRLRLPGGYTF. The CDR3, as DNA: TGTGCCAGCAGTCGTCTCCGGTTGCCGGGTGGCTACACCTTC.

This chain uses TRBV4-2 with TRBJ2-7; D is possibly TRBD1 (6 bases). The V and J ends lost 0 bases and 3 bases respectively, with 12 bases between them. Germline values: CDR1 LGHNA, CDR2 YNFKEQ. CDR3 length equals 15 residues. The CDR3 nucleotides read TGTGCCAGCAGCCAAGAGGGGGCGATGAACTACGAGCAGTACTTC. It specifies CASSQEGAMNYEQYF.

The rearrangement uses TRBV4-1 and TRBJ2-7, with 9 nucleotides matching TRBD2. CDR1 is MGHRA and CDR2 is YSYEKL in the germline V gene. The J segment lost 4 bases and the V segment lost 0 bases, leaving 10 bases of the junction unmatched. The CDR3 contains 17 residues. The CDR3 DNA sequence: TGCGCCAGCAGCCAAGATCCGGCACTAGCGGGCGAGTACGAGCAGTACTTC. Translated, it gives CASSQDPALAGEYEQYF.